Below, 30 T cell receptor beta chains from the same sample are listed, as sequenced in a study of T cells in women clearing cervical HPV infection (dated by TCRdb to 2016 to 2018). The protocol used for the library was the immunoSEQ multiplex PCR assay. TCRdb took this table from immuneACCESS and kept in-frame rearrangements with V and J called. Such tables lack part of the clones; where checked against another copy, unresolved V genes explain under half of the gap, and the rest is unexplained. The table of this sample itemizes around 16,000 clones. The biggest ten clones account for roughly a tenth of the sample. Sample: blood buffy coat. Receptors originate from a woman between 18 and 70 years old with a cervical HPV16 infection that either progressed to CIN3+ or cleared (not recorded which).

About this clone: The read is 3 residues too short to cover the CDR3 end, so that end is filled in from the germline J gene. This chain connects TRBV7-2 to TRBJ2-1; 11 bases fit TRBD2. J gave up 9 bases and V 3 bases, and 7 bases lay outside the gene matches. Germline CDR1 and CDR2: SGHTA and FQGNSA. The CDR3 spans 15 residues. The CDR3 DNA, read in part, is TGTGCCAGCAGCTTTTCTAGCGGGAGGTATAGTGAG. Protein sequence: CASSFSSGRYSE. The full CDR3 sequence reads CASSFSSGRYSEQFF. The whole variable domain, filled in from reference TRBV7-2 and TRBJ2-1, reads GAGVSQSPSNKVTEKGKDVELRCDPISGHTALYWYRQSLGQGLEFLIYFQGNSAPDKSGLPSDRFSAERTGGSVSTLTIQRTQQEDSAVYLCASSFSSGRYSEQFFGPGTRLTVL.

Turning to this clone: The CDR3 end is not reached by the read, which stops 3 residues before it; the germline J gene fills it in. The J gene is TRBJ2-1, the V gene TRBV20-1; TRBD2 agrees at 7 bases. The germline gives CDR1 DFQATT, CDR2 SNEGSKA (reference sequence). J gave up 0 bases and V 3 bases, and 5 bases lay outside the gene matches. The CDR3 spans 15 residues. CDR3 protein: CSASKTSHSYNEQFF. The CDR3 bases that were read are TGCAGTGCTAGTAAGACTAGCCACTCCTACAATGAG.

Note on this clone: Read sequence stops 3 residues before the CDR3 end, and the germline J gene provides the missing end. J is TRBJ2-1 and V is TRBV19; 12 nucleotides line up with TRBD2. Trimming at V came to 6 bases and at J to 7 bases, leaving 4 bases not matched to a gene. Per germline, CDR1 LNHDA and CDR2 SQIVND (reference sequence). The CDR3 is made up of 14 amino acids. CDR3: CASSLTSGGNEQFF. The part of the CDR3 DNA that was read is TGTGCCAGTAGCCTGACTAGCGGGGGAAATGAG.

For this clone: Read coverage stops 3 residues before the CDR3 terminus; the germline J gene supplies the remainder. V gene TRBV19 combines with J gene TRBJ2-5, with D tentatively TRBD2 (6 bases). V lost 3 bases to trimming and J lost 5 bases, with 13 bases between them. Looked up from germline, CDR1 is LNHDA and CDR2 is SQIVND (reference sequence). CDR3 length equals 14 residues. The sequenced CDR3 bases are TGTGCCAGTAGTATTTATGGGACTTTGGAGACC. Its translation: CASSIYGTLET. The full CDR3 protein is CASSIYGTLETQYF.

Regarding this clone: The read terminates 3 residues ahead of where the CDR3 ends, so the germline J gene completes it. The V and J genes are TRBV5-6 and TRBJ1-2; 8 bases match TRBD1. The length of the CDR3 is 14 residues. Germline V gene lookup returns CDR1 SGHDT and CDR2 YYEEEE. The V gene end was trimmed by 4 bases and the J gene end by 1 base; junction bases not matched to a gene: 3. Incomplete CDR3 DNA: TGTGCCAGCAGCGTACAGGGGGTTAACTATGGC. It specifies CASSVQGVNYG. The whole CDR3 sequence reads CASSVQGVNYGYTF. Using reference TRBV5-6 and TRBJ1-2 for the parts outside the CDR3, the full variable domain is DAGVTQSPTHLIKTRGQQVTLRCSPKSGHDTVSWYQQALGQGPQFIFQYYEEEERQRGNFPDRFSGHQFPNYSSELNVNALLLGDSALYLCASSVQGVNYGYTFGSGTRLTVV.

Turning to this clone: The missing CDR3 end, 3 residues past where the read stops, is filled in from the germline J gene. The V call is TRBV5-1, the J call TRBJ2-7, with D perhaps matching TRBD1 (6 bases). Germline values: CDR1 SGHRS, CDR2 YFSETQ. V lost 7 bases and J lost 2, with 16 bases in between. The CDR3 has 14 residues. The sequenced CDR3 bases are TGCGCCAGCTTCCCCCCGGGACAACCCTACGAG. Translated, it gives CASFPPGQPYE. The full CDR3 sequence reads CASFPPGQPYEQYF.

On this clone itself: Coverage ceases 3 residues before the CDR3 finishes, and the germline J gene fills in the end. The chain carries TRBV10-3 and TRBJ2-5; 12 nucleotides align to TRBD1. Germline V gene lookup returns CDR1 ENHRY and CDR2 SYGVKD. CDR3 length: 18 residues. With 5 bases clipped from V and 0 bases from J, the junction kept 10 bases outside the gene matches. The CDR3 bases that were read are TGTGCCATCAGTTCTGGGACAGGGGGCAACGGTGACCAAGAGACC. It specifies CAISSGTGGNGDQET. The CDR3 in full is CAISSGTGGNGDQETQYF.

As regards this clone: The CDR3 extends 3 residues past the end of the read, so its final part is completed from the germline J gene. The chain combines TRBV12-5 with TRBJ2-4, with 12 nucleotides matching TRBD1. This CDR3 is 15 amino acids long. Trimming cost V 3 bases and J 7 bases; bases outside gene matches: 4. CDR1 is LGHNT and CDR2 is FRNRAP in the germline V gene. The sequenced CDR3 bases are TGTGCTAGTGGTTTCGGGACAGGGGGCGGGAACATT. It is translated as CASGFGTGGGNI. The full CDR3 sequence reads CASGFGTGGGNIQYF. The full variable domain, with the rest looked up from reference TRBV12-5 and TRBJ2-4, is DARVTQTPRHKVTEMGQEVTMRCQPILGHNTVFWYRQTMMQGLELLAYFRNRAPLDDSGMPKDRFSAEMPDATLATLKIQPSEPRDSAVYFCASGFGTGGGNIQYFGAGTRLSVL.

About this clone itself: Sequencing ends 3 residues short of the CDR3 end; the germline J gene provides the rest. V is TRBV20-1 and J is TRBJ2-1, with TRBD1 matching 9 bases. V shed 7 bases and J 8 bases; nucleotides not matched to a gene: 12. Germline assignment: CDR1 DFQATT and CDR2 SNEGSKA (reference sequence). This CDR3 contains 14 residues. The CDR3 spells CSGSPGTGQHEQFF. Partial CDR3 DNA: TGCAGTGGTAGTCCGGGGACAGGGCAACATGAG.

Notes on this clone: The CDR3 end falls 3 residues outside the read, so it is completed with the germline J gene. This chain connects TRBV20-1 to TRBJ1-5, with TRBD1 as a possible D gene (5 bases). The CDR3 sequence is 14 residues long. Germline loops: CDR1 DFQATT, CDR2 SNEGSKA (reference sequence). The germline V and J ends were trimmed by 6 bases and 0 bases, with 12 bases remaining between them. Partial CDR3 DNA: TGCAGTGCCCCTGACAGATATAGCAATCAGCCC. This gives the protein CSAPDRYSNQP. The entire CDR3 is CSAPDRYSNQPQHF.

Turning to this clone: With the read ending 3 residues before the CDR3 end, the germline J gene is used to fill in that end. The V gene is TRBV20-1, the J gene TRBJ2-1, with 11 bases matching TRBD2. The CDR3 contains 14 residues. In germline, CDR1 is DFQATT, CDR2 SNEGSKA (reference sequence). V was clipped by 0 bases and J by 8 bases; unmatched bases: 3. CDR3 DNA (partial): TGCAGTGCTAGAGACTTAGCGGGAGGGGATGAG. This translates into CSARDLAGGDE. From start to end, the CDR3 is CSARDLAGGDEQFF.

About this clone: The read is 3 residues too short to cover the CDR3 end, so that end is filled in from the germline J gene. This chain joins TRBV20-1 and TRBJ2-3, with D maybe TRBD2 (6 bases). Germline V gene lookup returns CDR1 DFQATT and CDR2 SNEGSKA (reference sequence). Between the trimmed V and J ends, which lost 0 bases and 5 bases, there was a span of 9 bases. CDR3 length: 13 amino acids. This CDR3 is CSARDGGVDTQYF. The CDR3 DNA, read in part, is TGCAGTGCTAGAGATGGAGGGGTAGATACG.

To note about this clone: Read data end 3 residues before the CDR3 end; the end is taken from the germline J gene. V and J are TRBV7-2 and TRBJ2-1; D is possibly TRBD2 (6 bases). CDR1 is SGHTA and CDR2 is FQGNSA in the germline V gene. This CDR3 has 15 residues. Trimming removed 5 bases from V and 0 bases from J, with 11 bases in between. The CDR3 bases that were read are TGTGCCAGCAGCCCAGGGACTTTCTCCTACAATGAG. Translated, it gives CASSPGTFSYNE. The full CDR3 reads CASSPGTFSYNEQFF.

A remark on this clone: The CDR3 goes on 3 residues after the read ends, and that part is filled in from the germline J gene. The chain recombines TRBV30 with TRBJ2-3; 11 bases are a match to TRBD2. CDR1 and CDR2 (germline): GTSNPN, SVGIG (reference sequence). The CDR3 consists of 16 residues. Partial CDR3 DNA: TGTGCCTGGAGTGGTACCGGGACTAGCGGCGGGGAGACG. Protein product: CAWSGTGTSGGET. From start to end, the CDR3 is CAWSGTGTSGGETQYF. The full variable domain, with the rest looked up from reference TRBV30 and TRBJ2-3, is SQTIHQWPATLVQPVGSPLSLECTVEGTSNPNLYWYRQAAGRGLQLLFYSVGIGQISSEVPQNLSASRPQDRQFILSSKKLLLSDSGFYLCAWSGTGTSGGETQYFGPGTRLTVL.

Turning to this clone: The DNA ends 3 residues before the CDR3 does, and the rest of the CDR3 is filled in from the germline J gene. V is TRBV20-1 and J is TRBJ2-1; maybe TRBD1 (5 bases). CDR3 length: 10 residues. V gave up 6 bases and J gave up 7 bases, with 7 bases separating them. Germline CDR1 and CDR2: DFQATT and SNEGSKA (reference sequence). Incomplete CDR3 DNA: TGCAGTGCAGCAGGGAATGAG. It encodes CSAAGNE. The CDR3 in its entirety is CSAAGNEQFF.

Turning to this clone: The DNA ends 3 residues before the CDR3 does, and the rest of the CDR3 is filled in from the germline J gene. V and J are TRBV13 and TRBJ1-2; 7 bases line up with TRBD1. CDR1 and CDR2 (germline): PRHDT, FYEKMQ (reference sequence). There are 14 residues in the CDR3. J lost 6 bases, V lost 6 bases, and 10 bases had no gene match. CDR3 sequence reads: CASSSRQGQDGYTF. The part of the CDR3 DNA that was read is TGTGCCAGCAGTTCCCGACAGGGACAAGATGGC.

As regards this clone: The read terminates 3 residues before the CDR3 end, so the remaining end is supplied by the germline J gene. The chain has TRBV7-9 and TRBJ1-2, with 8 bases identical to TRBD1. CDR3 size: 15 residues. Germline assignment: CDR1 SEHNR and CDR2 FQNEAQ (reference sequence). Partial CDR3 DNA: TGTGCCAGCAGCTCCCCGGACAGGGCGGTGTACGAC. It is translated as CASSSPDRAVYD. The full CDR3 protein reads CASSSPDRAVYDYTF.

Frequency places this clone as medium-sized. The read gets to within 3 residues of the CDR3 end, and the germline J gene fills in the rest. V gene TRBV7-3 combines with J gene TRBJ2-1, with 10 bases matching TRBD2. The CDR3 totals 17 residues. In germline, CDR1 is SGHTA, CDR2 FQGTGA. Losses at the gene ends were 5 bases for V and 8 bases for J; bases not matched to a gene: 15. The sequenced part of the CDR3 DNA is TGTGCCAGCAGCCCGACCACCGGGACTAGCGTCTTCCATGAG. Residues: CASSPTTGTSVFHE. The whole CDR3 protein reads CASSPTTGTSVFHEQFF.

On this clone itself: Coverage ceases 3 residues before the CDR3 finishes, and the germline J gene fills in the end. V is TRBV18 and J is TRBJ2-3, with 9 bases identical to TRBD2. The V gene's germline CDR1 is KGHSH and CDR2 LQKENI. The CDR3 covers 15 residues. The ends lost 3 bases at V and 0 bases at J; junction bases unmatched: 1. The part of the CDR3 DNA that was read is TGTGCCAGCTCACCTAGCGGGGGCAGCACAGATACG. It is translated as CASSPSGGSTDT. In full, the CDR3 reads CASSPSGGSTDTQYF.

Of note for this clone: The observed sequence ends 3 residues before the CDR3 terminus, with the missing tail filled in from the germline J gene. The chain has TRBV6-4 and TRBJ2-3; D is uncertain. Germline V gene data show CDR1 as MRHNA and CDR2 as SNTAGT. Deletions cut 6 bases from V and 1 base from J, with 14 bases between. The CDR3 is 15 residues long. The sequenced part of the CDR3 DNA is TGTGCCAGCAGGATATCGGTGGGCCGCACAGATACG. It translates to CASRISVGRTDT. The complete CDR3 reads CASRISVGRTDTQYF.

About this clone itself: The read comes to an end 3 residues before the CDR3 does, leaving the germline J gene to fill in the end. The rearrangement links TRBV10-1 to TRBJ2-1, with TRBD2 identical over 7 bases. Germline CDR1 is WNHNN and CDR2 is SYGVQD (reference sequence). The CDR3 has 14 residues. The V segment lost 3 bases and the J segment 4 bases; nucleotides outside the gene matches: 3. The CDR3 here is CASSDAGGYNEQFF. The covered CDR3 bases are TGCGCCAGCAGTGATGCCGGGGGGTACAATGAG.

Of note for this clone: The DNA ends 3 residues before the CDR3 does, and the rest of the CDR3 is filled in from the germline J gene. This chain uses TRBV20-1 with TRBJ1-2, with 10 bases fitting TRBD1. The germline V gene encodes CDR1 DFQATT and CDR2 SNEGSKA (reference sequence). V lost 6 bases to trimming and J lost 3 bases; unmatched junction nucleotides: 1. CDR3 length equals 12 residues. Incomplete CDR3 DNA: TGCAGTGCCGGACAGGGGGACTATGGC. It encodes CSAGQGDYG. The whole CDR3 protein reads CSAGQGDYGYTF.

Comments on this clone: The CDR3 end is not reached by the read, which stops 3 residues before it; the germline J gene fills it in. The rearrangement joins TRBV6-2 or TRBV6-3 to TRBJ2-7; 11 positions match TRBD2. The ends lost 6 bases at V and 3 bases at J; junction bases unmatched: 7. Germline V gene lookup returns CDR1 MNHEY and CDR2 SVGEGT. The CDR3 runs 15 residues. Incomplete CDR3 DNA: TGTGCCAGCAGGTTAGATGGGACTAGCGGCTACGAG. The encoded protein is CASRLDGTSGYE. The entire CDR3 is CASRLDGTSGYEQYF.

Of note for this clone: Coverage ceases 3 residues before the CDR3 finishes, and the germline J gene fills in the end. This specimen includes other DNA sequences encoding the same CDR3. The chain is built from TRBV19 and TRBJ1-3; D may be TRBD1 (6 bases). CDR1 and CDR2 from the germline V gene are LNHDA and SQIVND (reference sequence). CDR3 length: 16 residues. V was cut by 4 bases and J by 4 bases, with 17 bases left in between. CDR3 region: CASSTDRTTGGNTIYF. The covered CDR3 bases are TGTGCCAGTAGTACTGACAGGACAACGGGCGGAAACACC.

Turning to this clone: The read comes to an end 3 residues before the CDR3 does, leaving the germline J gene to fill in the end. The rearrangement joins TRBV6-1 to TRBJ1-4, with D possibly being TRBD1 (5 bases). Trimming shortened V by 1 base and J by 6 bases, and 15 bases separated the two germline ends. This CDR3 contains 16 residues. Germline assignment: CDR1 MNHNS and CDR2 SASEGT. CDR3 bases read: TGTGCCAGCAGTGAAGGCTTCGCAGGGTTTGATGAAAAA. Its translation: CASSEGFAGFDEK. The full CDR3 protein is CASSEGFAGFDEKLFF.

Notes on this clone: The read comes to an end 3 residues before the CDR3 does, leaving the germline J gene to fill in the end. The chain carries TRBV2 and TRBJ2-7; D is unclear. Germline CDR1 SNHLY, CDR2 FYNNEI. The CDR3 has 13 residues. V was trimmed by 7 bases and J by 0 bases, leaving 10 bases between them. The CDR3 loop reads CASTLRSSYEQYF. The sequenced part of the CDR3 DNA is TGTGCCAGCACCCTTCGTTCCTCCTACGAG.

A word on this clone: The CDR3 goes on 3 residues after the read ends, and that part is filled in from the germline J gene. The same CDR3 also results from other DNA sequences found in this sample. The V call is TRBV28, the J call TRBJ2-7; D uncertain. Germline lookup yields CDR1 MDHEN and CDR2 SYDVKM. Trimming pared 2 bases from V and 3 bases from J, leaving 5 bases between. The CDR3 sequence is 12 residues long. The covered CDR3 bases are TGTGCCAGCAGTTTAGGCCTCTACGAG. Encoded protein: CASSLGLYE. In full, the CDR3 reads CASSLGLYEQYF. Looking up the rest from reference TRBV28 and TRBJ2-7 gives the full variable domain: DVKVTQSSRYLVKRTGEKVFLECVQDMDHENMFWYRQDPGLGLRLIYFSYDVKMKEKGDIPEGYSVSREKKERFSLILESASTNQTSMYLCASSLGLYEQYFGPGTRLTVT.

According to its frequency, this clone is medium-sized. The read is 3 residues too short to cover the CDR3 end, so that end is filled in from the germline J gene. The chain carries TRBV12-3 or TRBV12-4 and TRBJ2-5, with TRBD1 identical over 10 bases. V gave up 3 bases and J gave up 7 bases; unmatched junction bases: 2. The CDR3 spans 13 residues. The sequenced part of the CDR3 DNA is TGTGCCAGCAGTTTCGGGACAGGGGTGACC. It is translated as CASSFGTGVT. In full, the CDR3 is CASSFGTGVTQYF.

Details on this clone: Coverage ceases 3 residues before the CDR3 finishes, and the germline J gene fills in the end. The chain links TRBV19 to TRBJ1-4; the D gene is possibly TRBD1 (5 bases). Germline V lookup: CDR1 LNHDA, CDR2 SQIVND (reference sequence). This CDR3 comprises 15 residues. Incomplete CDR3 DNA: TGTGCCAGTACCCATGTCCGTGGTGGGGCCAACGTA. It yields the protein CASTHVRGGANV. The CDR3 in full is CASTHVRGGANVLFF.

About this clone itself: The CDR3 is cut off 3 residues early in the read; its end comes from the germline J gene. V usage is TRBV6-1 and J usage is TRBJ2-2, with 8 bases aligning to TRBD2. The length of the CDR3 is 14 residues. The V gene's germline CDR1 is MNHNS and CDR2 SASEGT. The CDR3 reads CASSERTGGEKLFF. The CDR3 DNA, read in part, is TGTGCCAGCAGTGAACGGACGGGAGGGGAAAAG.